This T cell receptor (beta chain) comes out of a study of CD8+ T cells in alopecia areata. Broader study findings: Expanded CD8+ clones among the top 100, and scalp clonality, were significantly decreased by tofacitinib.

The CDR3 totals 16 residues. Germline V gives CDR1 SGHRS, CDR2 YFSETQ. J gave up 0 bases and V 4 bases, and 6 bases lay outside the gene matches. Sample treatment: oral pan-JAK inhibitor, 5-10 mg twice daily. As to this clone: What it recognizes is unknown.

RNA was extracted and reverse transcribed into cDNA as the sequencing template. TCRdb's table, derived via immunoSEQ multiplex PCR, lists solely in-frame clones and lacks some. The table shows 150,000 to 200,000 clones, with around 60% occurring only once. The chain uses TRBV5-1 and TRBJ2-1; 8 bases map to TRBD1. The material sequenced was CD4+ T cells sorted from blood, taken at week 24, from a patient treated with tofacitinib. This clonotype was sampled from a human donor with alopecia areata. In DNA form, the CDR3 reads TGCGCCAGCAGCCCCCAAGGACAGGGCTCCTACAATGAGCAGTTCTTC. It is translated as CASSPQGQGSYNEQFF.